The text below deals with one T cell receptor beta chain. The target antigen is unknown. The data originate from a study of CXCR3-negative and CXCR3-positive naive CD8 T cells. Within the CD8+ T cell compartment, naive cells were CD45RO-CCR7+CD27+CD95-. Overall study results and limits: Diversity was high in both naive subsets and much lower in memory cells.

The TRB cDNA libraries were prepared by 5' RACE with UMI labels. TCRdb reprocessed the 5' RACE reads, with one entry per CDR3 protein and no DNA. In total, the table holds about 130,000 distinct CDR3 sequences. The sample comprised naive CXCR3- CD8+ T cells from blood. The subset denotes: CD45RO-CCR7+CD27+CD95- naive CD8+ T cells lacking CXCR3 (TNR3-). This TCR derives from a human donor in good health. Some clones in this sample may be carry-over from other donors' samples.

CDR3 loop: CASSLTGGAGNEQFF. The rearrangement joins TRBV19 to TRBJ2-1; the TCRdb call, TRBD1, lacks DNA for checking. The length of the CDR3 is 15 residues. Germline V lookup: CDR1 LNHDA, CDR2 SQIVND (reference sequence).